This entry lists 25 T cell receptor beta chains sequenced from one sample in a study of cytomegalovirus exposure and HLA in healthy donors (dated by TCRdb to about 2017). Library preparation used the immunoSEQ multiplex PCR assay. The multiplex PCR relied on a mix of 60 forward primers for TCR Vbeta segments and 13 reverse primers for TCR Jbeta segments. TCRdb limited this immuneACCESS table to in-frame rearrangements with V and J called. A share of clones is missing; checked studies link under half to unresolved V genes, and the rest is unexplained. The sample has about 120,000 clones on record, 65% to 85% of them singletons. 16% of the sample goes to the ten largest clones. The sequenced material came from PBMCs. The receptors originated from a man aged 50 to 59 in good health and CMV-seropositive.

The chain uses TRBV5-1 and TRBJ2-5; TRBD2 aligns across 11 bases. The CDR3 consists of 18 residues. V lost 4 bases to trimming and J lost 2 bases; unmatched junction nucleotides: 13. Germline CDR1 SGHRS, CDR2 YFSETQ. CDR3 sequence (DNA): TGCGCCAGCAGCGGGGGAGGTCTAGCGGGAGGTACACAAGAGACCCAGTACTTC. This sequence encodes CASSGGGLAGGTQETQYF.

The rearrangement joins TRBV15 to TRBJ1-3; D perhaps matches TRBD1 (6 bases). The V end lost 1 base, the J end lost 2 bases, and 15 bases lay between the germline ends. This CDR3 region has 17 residues. Germline V gene lookup returns CDR1 LNHNV and CDR2 YYDKDF (reference sequence). The CDR3 region has the DNA TGTGCCACCAGCAGAGCACAGGGTACTCGGGCTGGAAACACCATATATTTT. Translating gives CATSRAQGTRAGNTIYF. Full variable domain (remainder filled in from reference TRBV15 and TRBJ1-3): DAMVIQNPRYQVTQFGKPVTLSCSQTLNHNVMYWYQQKSSQAPKLLFHYYDKDFNNEADTPDNFQSRRPNTSFCFLDIRSPGLGDTAMYLCATSRAQGTRAGNTIYFGEGSWLTVV.

V gene TRBV29-1 combines with J gene TRBJ2-3, with D perhaps TRBD1 (6 bases). V dropped 1 base and J dropped 6 bases, with 11 bases sitting between them. This CDR3 has 13 amino acids. The germline gives CDR1 SQVTM, CDR2 ANQGSEA. The CDR3 DNA follows: TGCAGCGTTGAAGTCGTCACAGGGGATACGCAGTATTTT. This sequence encodes CSVEVVTGDTQYF.

This clone was recorded once. V and J are TRBV11-2 and TRBJ2-7, with 13 bases lining up with TRBD2. Germline V gene data show CDR1 as SGHAT and CDR2 as FQNNGV. The CDR3 runs to 17 residues. J gave up 0 bases and V 5 bases, and 7 bases lay outside the gene matches. CDR3 coding DNA: TGTGCCAGCAGCCGCTCGACTAGCGGGGGGAGCTCCTACGAGCAGTACTTC. Residues: CASSRSTSGGSSYEQYF.

The chain employs TRBV5-1 and TRBJ2-6; 14 bases are a match to TRBD2. V lost 3 bases to trimming and J lost 0 bases; unmatched junction nucleotides: 2. The CDR3 covers 18 residues. The V gene's germline CDR1 is SGHRS and CDR2 YFSETQ. The DNA of the CDR3 is TGCGCCAGCAGCTGGGGACTAGCGGGAGCCTCTGGGGCCAACGTCCTGACTTTC. Protein product: CASSWGLAGASGANVLTF.

The chain carries TRBV27 and TRBJ2-7; 9 bases are a match to TRBD1. Germline V gives CDR1 MNHEY, CDR2 SMNVEV (reference sequence). This CDR3 is 15 amino acids long. With 5 bases clipped from V and 0 bases from J, the junction kept 5 bases outside the gene matches. CDR3 in DNA: TGTGCCAGCAGTCCTATGACAGGGGGCTCCTACGAGCAGTACTTC. Translated, it gives CASSPMTGGSYEQYF.

The chain links TRBV7-7 to TRBJ2-1; D possibly corresponds to TRBD2 (5 bases). CDR3 length equals 10 residues. The germline V gene encodes CDR1 SSHAT and CDR2 FNYEAQ (reference sequence). V gave up 8 bases and J gave up 6 bases, with 5 bases separating them. CDR3 residues: CASGGNEQFF. In DNA, the CDR3 is TGTGCCAGCGGAGGCAATGAGCAGTTCTTC.

V is TRBV5-6 and J is TRBJ2-2; 9 nucleotides line up with TRBD2. The germline CDR1 and CDR2 sequences are SGHDT and YYEEEE. Unmatched junction bases numbered 7, after V lost 4 bases and J lost 3 bases. This CDR3 has 16 amino acids. CDR3 loop: CASSPVAGEDTGELFF. Here the CDR3 DNA reads TGTGCCAGCAGCCCCGTAGCGGGAGAGGACACCGGGGAGCTGTTTTTT.

The V and J genes are TRBV19 and TRBJ1-2; D unclear. Trimming removed 2 bases at V and 4 bases at J, with 20 bases between. Germline lookup yields CDR1 LNHDA and CDR2 SQIVND (reference sequence). This CDR3 has 17 amino acids. This CDR3 is CASSIIGDVWRGYGYTF. The CDR3 nucleotides are TGTGCCAGTAGTATAATTGGAGACGTATGGCGGGGCTATGGCTACACCTTC.

The rearrangement joins TRBV7-9 to TRBJ2-7; 8 bases agree with TRBD1. This CDR3 spans 14 amino acids. Germline CDR1 and CDR2: SEHNR and FQNEAQ (reference sequence). Unmatched junction bases numbered 8, after V lost 5 bases and J lost 5 bases. DNA of the CDR3: TGTGCCAGCAGCCCTACAGGGGGTTACGACGAGCAGTACTTC. Amino acids: CASSPTGGYDEQYF.

The J gene is TRBJ1-5, the V gene TRBV9; maybe TRBD1 (6 bases). V was shortened by 1 base and J by 6 bases, with 11 bases between the two germline ends. Germline-derived CDR1 and CDR2 are SGDLS and YYNGEE. The CDR3 totals 14 residues. CDR3 in DNA: TGTGCCAGCAGCGTAAGGGACACTCCTCAGCCCCAGCATTTT. Residues: CASSVRDTPQPQHF.

The V gene is TRBV5-1, the J gene TRBJ2-7, with 11 positions matching TRBD1. Germline lookup yields CDR1 SGHRS and CDR2 YFSETQ. The CDR3 is made up of 14 amino acids. With 4 bases clipped from V and 6 bases from J, the junction kept 6 bases outside the gene matches. This chain's CDR3 is CASSGQGASREQYF. The CDR3 nucleotides are TGCGCCAGCAGCGGACAGGGGGCGAGCCGCGAGCAGTACTTC.

The chain is built from TRBV19 and TRBJ2-1; tentatively, D is TRBD2 (6 bases). The V end lost 6 bases, the J end lost 10 bases, and 25 bases lay between the germline ends. Per germline, CDR1 LNHDA and CDR2 SQIVND (reference sequence). The CDR3 sequence is 16 residues long. The CDR3 is CASSSLGDSHDGEQFF. The CDR3 region has the DNA TGTGCCAGTAGCAGCCTCGGGGACTCTCATGATGGGGAGCAGTTCTTC. The full variable domain, rest sourced from reference TRBV19 and TRBJ2-1, is DGGITQSPKYLFRKEGQNVTLSCEQNLNHDAMYWYRQDPGQGLRLIYYSQIVNDFQKGDIAEGYSVSREKKESFPLTVTSAQKNPTAFYLCASSSLGDSHDGEQFFGPGTRLTVL.

The chain is built from TRBV28 and TRBJ1-2; unclear D gene. V lost 2 bases to trimming and J lost 0 bases, with 4 bases between them. Germline V gene data show CDR1 as MDHEN and CDR2 as SYDVKM. The CDR3 covers 13 residues. The CDR3 coding sequence is TGTGCCAGCAGTTTAGGCCCTAACTATGGCTACACCTTC. Protein product: CASSLGPNYGYTF.

This rearrangement joins TRBV19 to TRBJ2-3; 12 nucleotides agree with TRBD2. CDR3 length equals 19 residues. Germline CDR1 is LNHDA and CDR2 is SQIVND (reference sequence). Trimming cost V 0 bases and J 2 bases; bases outside gene matches: 9. The CDR3 DNA is TGTGCCAGTAGTATAGATCTAACTAGCGGGGGGATCCTCACAGATACGCAGTATTTT. Its translation is CASSIDLTSGGILTDTQYF.

The chain links TRBV5-1 to TRBJ2-3; 9 bases line up with TRBD2. This CDR3 contains 16 residues. Germline CDR1 SGHRS, CDR2 YFSETQ. The trim removed 5 bases at V and 0 bases at J, leaving 7 bases unmatched. DNA for the CDR3: TGCGCCAGCAGTCCGGGACTAGCCCAGAGCACAGATACGCAGTATTTT. Amino acid sequence: CASSPGLAQSTDTQYF.

Worth noting for this clone: Different DNA sequences within this sample yield the same CDR3. This CDR3 reads CASSLSSGSPYEQYF. The DNA for the CDR3 is TGTGCCAGCAGTTTATCCAGCGGGAGCCCCTACGAGCAGTACTTC. The rearrangement uses TRBV27 and TRBJ2-7; 8 bases map to TRBD2. Germline-derived CDR1 and CDR2 are MNHEY and SMNVEV (reference sequence). This CDR3 spans 15 amino acids. V lost 0 bases and J lost 2; bases outside the gene matches: 3.

This chain links TRBV5-1 with TRBJ2-7, with D hard to call. Trimming left V 0 bases short and J 3 bases short, with 10 bases between. This CDR3 has 14 amino acids. CDR1 is SGHRS and CDR2 is YFSETQ in the germline V gene. CDR3 protein: CASSLGAGLYEQYF. CDR3 bases: TGCGCCAGCAGCTTGGGGGCAGGCCTCTACGAGCAGTACTTC.

A few counts support this clone. The CDR3 DNA reads TGTGCCAGCAGCACAACCTGGGACAGGGGCGAGCAGTACTTC. Protein product: CASSTTWDRGEQYF. The J gene is TRBJ2-7, the V gene TRBV7-9; 10 positions agree with TRBD1. Germline assignment: CDR1 SEHNR and CDR2 FQNEAQ (reference sequence). Unmatched junction bases numbered 7, after V lost 5 bases and J lost 6 bases. The CDR3 sequence is 14 residues long.

This clone was detected a few times. The rearrangement uses TRBV6-5 and TRBJ1-3; D remains ambiguous. There are 15 residues in the CDR3. Germline values: CDR1 MNHEY, CDR2 SVGAGI. V lost 5 bases to trimming and J lost 2 bases, with 13 bases between them. The CDR3 loop reads CASSLGLTAGNTIYF. CDR3 coding DNA: TGTGCCAGCAGTCTTGGCCTCACAGCTGGAAACACCATATATTTT.

The rearrangement joins TRBV9 to TRBJ2-2; D not certain. This CDR3 region has 14 residues. Deletions cut 2 bases from V and 6 bases from J, with 11 bases between. CDR1 is SGDLS, CDR2 YYNGEE, per germline. This chain's CDR3 is CASSVERSSGELFF. The CDR3 coding sequence is TGTGCCAGCAGCGTGGAAAGGAGTTCCGGGGAGCTGTTTTTT.

The chain couples TRBV7-9 to TRBJ2-2; 8 nucleotides match TRBD2. The CDR3 is made up of 13 amino acids. With 5 bases clipped from V and 7 bases from J, the junction kept 3 bases outside the gene matches. Germline V gene sequence: CDR1 SEHNR, CDR2 FQNEAQ (reference sequence). CDR3 DNA: TGTGCCAGCAGCCCGACTAGCGTCGGGGAGCTGTTTTTT. It translates to CASSPTSVGELFF.

The gene calls are TRBV9 and TRBJ1-2; 10 bases are a match to TRBD1. CDR1 is SGDLS and CDR2 is YYNGEE in the germline V gene. The CDR3 runs to 16 residues. V trimming: 3 bases; J trimming: 1 base; junction bases outside the gene matches: 6. CDR3 sequence reads: CASSEGQGLGNYGYTF. CDR3 sequence (DNA): TGTGCCAGCAGCGAGGGACAGGGGCTGGGTAACTATGGCTACACCTTC.

The chain joins TRBV7-2 to TRBJ1-2; D uncertain. With 2 bases removed from V and 6 bases from J, the gap between germline ends came to 10 bases. This CDR3 contains 13 residues. The germline V gene has CDR1 SGHTA and CDR2 FQGNSA. The CDR3 region is CASSLRTPDGYTF. As DNA, the CDR3 is TGTGCCAGCAGCTTACGCACACCAGATGGCTACACCTTC.

The rearrangement joins TRBV13 to TRBJ2-5; D might be TRBD1 (5 bases). The closer fit of TRBJ2-7 to the DNA end suggests the J call may be wrong. CDR1 and CDR2 from the germline V gene are PRHDT and FYEKMQ (reference sequence). CDR3 length: 16 amino acids. CDR3 nucleotides: TGTGCCAGCAGCTTAGATTTGGGGCCGAGCTCCTACGAGCAGTACTTC. Protein sequence: CASSLDLGPSSYEQYF.